The count of the clone carrying this T cell receptor beta chain is one. Per the study methods: Amplification from reference gene primers served as the basis for estimated nucleated cell counts. TCRdb's copy holds only in-frame clones and misses some; the assay was immunoSEQ multiplex PCR. The V and J calls and clone size were taken over from that table, and D and trimming were inferred from the DNA. The sample has a few hundred thousand clones, roughly nine tenths seen once; the top ten hold more than 1.5%. The CDR3 contains 14 residues. The germline V gene encodes CDR1 SGHRS and CDR2 YFSETQ. Trimming took 2 bases from V and 2 from J, leaving 11 bases between them. These data come from a study of blood T cell repertoires in COVID-19. Whole-study context: COVID-19 samples from acute and convalescent phases originated in the United States, Italy and Spain.

Sequenced material: peripheral blood. This sequence joins TRBV5-1 and TRBJ2-7, with D possibly TRBD1 on 5 matching bases. The clonotype originates from a man in his 70s with acute or convalescent COVID-19. This CDR3 reads CASSFKGSTYEQYF. The CDR3 bases are TGCGCCAGCAGCTTCAAGGGGTCGACCTACGAGCAGTACTTC. Variable domain in full (rest from reference TRBV5-1 and TRBJ2-7): KAGVTQTPRYLIKTRGQQVTLSCSPISGHRSVSWYQQTPGQGLQFLFEYFSETQRNKGNFPGRFSGRQFSNSRSEMNVSTLELGDSALYLCASSFKGSTYEQYFGPGTRLTVT.